Below are 18 T cell receptor beta chains sequenced from a single sample in a study of identical twins (dated by TCRdb to about 2016). Library preparation was by 5' RACE. The sequencer listed for this sample is Illumina HiSeq 2000. Using fastp trimming at Q25 and MiXCR clonotype assembly, TCRdb reanalyzed the public sequencing data and kept in-frame beta chains. CDR3 protein duplicates are merged, each entry listing the most common genes and DNA. This sample holds under 300,000 distinct CDR3 sequences; approximately 12% were observed only once. The ten largest clonotypes hold 3.5% to 5% of the sample. The same data also contributed to another study, on yellow fever vaccine responses in identical twins.

Sequenced sample: memory (CD45RO+) T cells sorted from blood. What the cell subset or site label conveys for this sample: CD45RO+ enriched T cells. These receptors all come from a woman aged 18-29 years in good health.

This clonotype was recorded many times. The rearrangement joins TRBV12-3 or TRBV12-4 to TRBJ2-7; D is uncertain. The CDR3 is 12 residues long. Between the trimmed V and J ends, which lost 2 bases and 7 bases, there was a span of 9 bases. CDR3 amino acids: CASSLHDKEQYF. The CDR3 nucleotides read TGTGCCAGCAGTTTACACGACAAGGAGCAGTACTTC.

A few counts support this clonotype. The V call is TRBV5-1, the J call TRBJ2-7; 14 nucleotides match TRBD2. With V trimmed by 4 bases and J by 7 bases, 7 bases remained unmatched. CDR1 and CDR2 from the germline V gene are SGHRS and YFSETQ. This CDR3 comprises 15 residues. The chain's CDR3 is CASSQGLAGAGEQYF. The CDR3 nucleotides are TGCGCCAGCAGCCAGGGACTAGCGGGAGCTGGAGAGCAGTACTTC.

This clonotype came up many times. This chain links TRBV12-3 or TRBV12-4 with TRBJ2-1, with D tentatively TRBD2 (6 bases). V shed 5 bases and J shed 9 bases, with 11 bases lying between them. This CDR3 is 12 amino acids long. CDR3 coding DNA: TGTGCCAGCAGTCCACGGGAGAGTGAGCAGTTCTTC. Amino acid sequence: CASSPRESEQFF.

This clonotype was seen a few times. The chain's CDR3 is CSVVRGLGETQYF. The CDR3 DNA follows: TGCAGCGTTGTCAGGGGGCTGGGGGAGACCCAGTACTTC. The chain carries TRBV29-1 and TRBJ2-5; 8 nucleotides agree with TRBD1. V lost 4 bases, J lost 5 bases, and 6 bases stayed unmatched. This CDR3 spans 13 amino acids. Germline V gives CDR1 SQVTM, CDR2 ANQGSEA.

The chain links TRBV27 to TRBJ2-2; D might be TRBD1 (6 bases). Germline V gives CDR1 MNHEY, CDR2 SMNVEV (reference sequence). The germline V and J ends were trimmed by 2 bases and 3 bases, with 16 bases remaining between them. The CDR3 has 17 residues. CDR3 amino acids: CASSLESGGPDTGELFF. The CDR3 DNA reads TGTGCCAGCAGTTTAGAGTCTGGGGGCCCGGACACCGGGGAGCTGTTTTTT.

This chain uses TRBV7-6 with TRBJ2-7; 8 bases are a match to TRBD2. Trimming cost V 4 bases and J 2 bases; bases outside gene matches: 4. CDR1 SGHVS and CDR2 FNYEAQ come from the germline V gene. The CDR3 totals 14 residues. CDR3 sequence reads: CASSSSGGPYEQYF. CDR3 sequence (DNA): TGTGCCAGCAGCTCCAGCGGGGGACCCTACGAGCAGTACTTC.

In this sample, this clonotype turned up a few times. This chain links TRBV5-1 with TRBJ2-3; 9 nucleotides agree with TRBD2. Germline assignment: CDR1 SGHRS and CDR2 YFSETQ. The CDR3 covers 17 residues. The trim removed 0 bases at V and 5 bases at J, leaving 10 bases unmatched. The CDR3 bases are TGCGCCAGCAGCTTGGAATTAGCGGGGGCCGGGGGAGATACGCAGTATTTT. Translating gives CASSLELAGAGGDTQYF.

V gene TRBV6-2 or TRBV6-3 combines with J gene TRBJ2-3; tentative D call: TRBD1 (7 bases). CDR1 MNHEY and CDR2 SVGEGT come from the germline V gene. V dropped 6 bases and J dropped 7 bases, with 20 bases sitting between them. The CDR3 covers 15 residues. The CDR3: CASSPGGTDRNTQYF. DNA for the CDR3: TGTGCCAGCAGCCCAGGCGGGACAGATAGAAATACGCAGTATTTT.

This clonotype was observed a few times. This chain links TRBV7-2 with TRBJ2-7, with 9 bases fitting TRBD1. V lost 5 bases to trimming and J lost 3 bases; unmatched junction nucleotides: 5. This CDR3 has 14 amino acids. Germline-derived CDR1 and CDR2 are SGHTA and FQGNSA. The CDR3 DNA reads TGTGCCAGCAGCAAACAGGGACAGGGCTACGAGCAGTACTTC. This sequence encodes CASSKQGQGYEQYF.

This clonotype occurred a few times. CDR3: CASSARPGLGSTDTQYF. The DNA of the CDR3 is TGTGCCAGCAGCGCCCGACCGGGACTAGGGAGCACAGATACGCAGTATTTT. The chain combines TRBV9 with TRBJ2-3, with TRBD2 matching over 8 bases. This CDR3 is built from 17 residues. V gave up 3 bases and J gave up 0 bases; unmatched junction bases: 9. The germline V gene has CDR1 SGDLS and CDR2 YYNGEE.

Only a few counts were recorded for this clonotype. The V gene is TRBV7-9, the J gene TRBJ2-5; D unresolved. V was clipped by 2 bases and J by 0 bases, with 7 bases between them. This CDR3 contains 14 residues. Germline V gene data show CDR1 as SEHNR and CDR2 as FQNEAQ (reference sequence). The CDR3 reads CASSLMGNQETQYF. DNA of the CDR3: TGTGCCAGCAGCTTAATGGGGAACCAAGAGACCCAGTACTTC.

This clonotype has just a few counts. This sequence joins TRBV6-1 and TRBJ2-7, with D tentatively TRBD1 or TRBD2 (6 bases each). The germline V and J ends were trimmed by 4 bases and 2 bases, with 15 bases remaining between them. CDR1 is MNHNS, CDR2 SASEGT, per germline. This CDR3 contains 15 residues. The CDR3 here is CASSVLRGVAYEQYF. CDR3 nucleotides: TGTGCCAGCAGTGTTCTGAGGGGGGTTGCCTACGAGCAGTACTTC.

The rearrangement links TRBV6-2 or TRBV6-3 to TRBJ1-6, with 7 positions matching TRBD1. The V and J ends lost 5 bases and 8 bases, in that order; junction bases with no gene match: 6. Germline V lookup: CDR1 MNHEY, CDR2 SVGEGT. The CDR3 loop spans 14 amino acids. CDR3 sequence reads: CASSRDREYSPLHF. CDR3 nucleotides: TGTGCCAGCAGTCGCGACAGGGAGTATTCACCCCTCCACTTT.

This clonotype has only a few counts. This sequence joins TRBV5-1 and TRBJ2-1, with TRBD2 identical over 13 bases. The CDR3 has 20 amino acids. V shed 4 bases and J 1 base; nucleotides not matched to a gene: 14. The germline gives CDR1 SGHRS, CDR2 YFSETQ. DNA for the CDR3: TGCGCCAGCAGCCCGAGGGGGACTAGCGGGATAACTAGTTCCTACAATGAGCAGTTCTTC. Its protein product is CASSPRGTSGITSSYNEQFF.

This chain joins TRBV6-4 and TRBJ2-3; D may be TRBD1 (8 bases). Germline V gives CDR1 MRHNA, CDR2 SNTAGT. Trimming shortened V by 4 bases and J by 5 bases, and 19 bases separated the two germline ends. There are 16 residues in the CDR3. The DNA of the CDR3 is TGTGCCAGCAGTGTGGGGGGGGGGACAGGAGAAGATACGCAGTATTTT. It yields the protein CASSVGGGTGEDTQYF.

This clonotype was seen a few times. V is TRBV28 and J is TRBJ1-4, with TRBD1 identical over 9 bases. The germline gives CDR1 MDHEN, CDR2 SYDVKM. The CDR3 is made up of 14 amino acids. V gave up 5 bases and J gave up 6 bases; unmatched junction bases: 4. CDR3 DNA: TGTGCCAGCAGTGGGACAGGGCCGGATGAAAAACTGTTTTTT. Protein sequence: CASSGTGPDEKLFF.

The table lists this clonotype with many counts. The V and J genes are TRBV5-6 and TRBJ2-7, with unresolved D. The V end was cut by 2 bases, the J end by 6 bases, with 6 bases between. Germline CDR1 is SGHDT and CDR2 is YYEEEE. CDR3 length equals 11 residues. CDR3 amino acids: CASSLRSEQYF. The CDR3 nucleotides are TGTGCCAGCAGCTTAAGGTCCGAGCAGTACTTC.

This clonotype showed up many times. The chain couples TRBV7-9 to TRBJ2-1; no reliable D call. The V end lost 5 bases, the J end lost 4 bases, and 18 bases lay between the germline ends. CDR1 and CDR2 from the germline V gene are SEHNR and FQNEAQ (reference sequence). This CDR3 comprises 16 residues. The CDR3 DNA reads TGTGCCAGCAGCCCCCTCTCCAGCGCCCAATACAATGAGCAGTTCTTC. It translates to CASSPLSSAQYNEQFF.